This T cell receptor (beta chain) was sequenced for a study of cytotoxic CD8 clonotypes in ibrutinib-treated CLL (dated by TCRdb to the early 2020s). Regarding the study in general: The cohort was composed of some twelve relapsed/refractory and roughly 16 treatment-naive patients; IGHV unmutated status was identified in 17 patients. Response samples were obtained after a median of 12 months of treatment, with a range of roughly 6 to 36 months. Cryopreserved peripheral blood mononuclear cells were collected at three points: before therapy, at response, and at either sustained remission or disease progression. Longitudinal samples were obtainable from about 30% of the roughly 90 participants in the trial. Partial responses were observed in 24 patients and complete responses in 2; after a median follow-up of 68 months, remission was maintained in approximately 14 patients and progression was observed in roughly twelve. Patients were still on ibrutinib when every remission and progressive disease sample was collected. On average, each sample yielded 270,000 or so productive templates and about 100,000 productive rearrangements.

The germline V gene encodes CDR1 SQVTM and CDR2 ANQGSEA. The CDR3 has 14 amino acids, counting the end cysteine and phenylalanine. Only the CDR3 portion is preserved as DNA: 42 bases, with reading frame beginning at the first base. V loses 6 bases at its end and J loses 9 bases; junction bases beyond the gene matches: 11. Study-wide conclusions, independent of this receptor: Sustained-remission and progressing patients did not have matched sampling times, and lymph node repertoires were not examined. Baseline clonality was found to be higher than that of age-matched healthy donors and was strongly correlated with circulating CD8+ T-cell counts. Public clonotypes were rare and either shrank or stayed stable during treatment, and the rise in clonality at ibrutinib response reflected expansion of private clonotypes. An increase in clonality was observed at ibrutinib response, with clonality remaining stable during sustained remission and falling back toward baseline at progression.

The goal of deep resolution MiSeq sequencing was a depth between 1 in 1 million and 1 in 200,000 T cells, and coverage averaged 10x per clonotype. The immunoSEQ hsTCRB Kit was used to generate the TCR beta libraries. In the paper's pipeline: ImmunoSEQ Data Assistant and ImmunoSEQ Analyzer were used for data analysis, and V, D and J genes were assigned according to IMGT definitions. Clonality, with values ranging from 0 to 1, was calculated as one minus the normalized Shannon entropy of productive rearrangement frequencies. Only overrepresented clonotypes making up at least 0.05% of each patient's repertoire were included in the public clonotype analysis. Repertoires from some twelve age-matched healthy donors in immuneACCESS were used as clonality controls. TCRdb took this table from immuneACCESS and kept in-frame rearrangements with V and J called. Such tables lack part of the clones; where checked against another copy, unresolved V genes explain under half of the gap, and the rest is unexplained. That table is the source of V, J and clone size, and D and trimming were worked out from the DNA. This sample is represented by 140,000 to 150,000 clones; about 76% of them were singletons. In total, the top ten clones hold around 4.9% of the sample.

Concerning this clone itself: It lacks a known antigen. No base-level quality is on record; no much larger clone is a single base apart.

In light of the paper, this sample's time point label describes: roughly 2 years on ibrutinib. For TCR beta library preparation, roughly 2.2 micrograms of genomic DNA was extracted from cryopreserved PBMCs. High-throughput TCR beta sequencing was performed on longitudinal blood samples from CLL patients receiving ibrutinib monotherapy. The patients took part in an open-label, single-center phase 2 trial of ibrutinib monotherapy. The sequenced sample was PBMCs, obtained after 24 months of ibrutinib treatment. Recombination joined TRBV29-1 with TRBJ2-1; 10 middle bases align to TRBD2. This receptor was taken from a human donor with chronic lymphocytic leukemia. In nucleotides, the sequence is TGCAGCGTGCCAGCGGGGGGGCCAAGGCGTGAGCAGTTCTTC. Its translation reads: CSVPAGGPRREQFF.